This T cell receptor (beta chain) was obtained from a study of blood T cells in healthy people across ages (dated by TCRdb to the mid-2010s). For the wider study: In model experiments, roughly one uniquely barcoded TCR beta cDNA molecule per two T cells was captured by template switching. Two additional independent replicas of 1 million unique cDNA reads from the same blood draw were analyzed for two donors (one aged 18 to 30 and one aged 80 or older). The donors were split into four age groups: young (average 16 years), middle-aged (39), aged (roughly 68) and long-lived (roughly 88). Age-related changes in TCR beta repertoire diversity were measured in the study by deep sequencing normalized with unique cDNA molecular identifiers.

The V end loses 3 bases and the J end loses 5 bases, and a stretch of 9 bases separates them. Including cysteine and phenylalanine, the CDR3 has 13 amino acids. Just the 39-base CDR3 DNA is kept, in frame starting at base 1. For CDR1 and CDR2, the germline V gene lists SNHLY and FYNNEI. This clonotype was seen a handful of times. Its antigen target is currently unknown. No base qualities exist here, and no much larger clone lies one base off it. The receptor library was made with 5' RACE. Sequencing instrument: Illumina HiSeq 2500. A second roughly 6 to 12 cycle PCR used a sample-barcoded 5' primer and a J-beta primer mix. A unique molecular identifier was introduced onto each TCR beta cDNA molecule by a template-switch 5' adaptor carrying 12 random nucleotides. At least 2.5 million CDR3-containing paired-end reads were obtained from each sample. First-strand cDNA synthesis was performed from all RNA using the Mint cDNA synthesis kit, with priming by a TRBC-specific oligonucleotide. Following uracil-DNA glycosylase treatment, a first 18-cycle PCR with universal primers M1SS and BC2_uni_R was performed on all cDNA. For the original study's pipeline: Each sample was normalized by randomly selecting 1 million high-quality reads, each carrying a distinct molecular identifier. Reads with shared molecular identifiers were discarded instead of being binned into consensus sequences. MiTCR, run with a Q25 quality threshold and the strictest error-elimination algorithm, handled CDR3 identification, clonotype clustering and error correction. A nonparametric unseen species model using Euler transformation provided a lower-bound estimate of total TCR beta diversity. The public reads were reanalyzed by TCRdb: fastp trimming at Q25, MiXCR alignment, in-frame beta chains only. Under each unique CDR3 protein, matching rows form one entry showing the most common genes and DNA. TCRdb, not the authors, supplied the V and J calls. The sample table lists over 450,000 distinct CDR3 sequences, about 25% of them with a count of one. The ten largest clones represent 8.5% to 9.5% of the sample.

The donors were roughly 38 Caucasian individuals from Russia, aged roughly 6 to 100 years, who were systemically healthy. Each donor gave 8 to 10 milliliters of peripheral blood, drawn into EDTA-treated Vacutainer tubes. PBMCs were isolated by Ficoll-Paque density-gradient centrifugation, with at least 7 million obtained per sample. Trizol reagent was used to extract total RNA from the PBMCs, yielding at least 5.5 micrograms per sample. For every donor, flow cytometry on a PBMC aliquot measured the percentage of naive CD45RAhigh/CD27high T cells. Results the study describes overall, beyond this receptor: Donor CMV infection status was unknown, potentially confounding age-related changes in expanded clonotypes. Compared with the aged group, the long-lived group had more naive CD4+ T cells, fewer expanded clones and increased TCR diversity, suggesting age selection. Estimates of total diversity based on one million sequenced T cells were considered lower bounds and underestimates. Conclusive comparison of naive and antigen-experienced compartments was prevented by the profiling of bulk unsorted PBMCs. There was a strong correlation between observed TCR beta diversity and the percentage of naive T cells measured by flow cytometry. As age increased, observed TCR beta diversity per million T cells dropped in a roughly linear way, and a significant reduction was already evident by age around 41.

The same data also contributed to another study, on T cells of mothers and their children. The second study's authors report: Nine systemically healthy Caucasian individuals served as donors, namely three mothers together with their six children. cDNA synthesis used all of the extracted RNA, with 1.5 ug of RNA in each 15 ul reaction. In the second PCR, the M1S primer added sample barcodes and 2-4 random nucleotides. Over 9 million TCR beta CDR3 reads came from each mother, compared with approximately 3 million reads from each child. Thymic selection shapes the output of TCR recombination in a similar way in related and unrelated pairs, and inherited differences have a minor effect. Normalized repertoire overlap in related mother-child pairs was always slightly higher than in unrelated mother-child pairs, but the difference was never significant. Persistent microchimeric T cell clones were not detected, at a sensitivity of 95 to 100 clones per million clonotypes. Deep NGS was used in the study to compare the TCR beta repertoires of mothers and children and to look for features that separate related mother-child pairs from unrelated individuals. On average, the children were about 12 +/- 4 years old, while the mothers were approximately 40 +/- 4 years old. After adapters were ligated using NEBNext reagents, the libraries underwent 100+100 nt paired-end sequencing on an Illumina HiSeq 2000. Mother and child libraries were prepared a month apart and sequenced in separate runs to prevent cross-contamination. Between about 500,000 and 2,300,000 distinct TCR beta clonotypes were identified per donor. Naive TCR beta clonotypes were estimated from low-frequency clonotypes matched to each donor's FACS-determined naive share, without sorting.

The TCR sequence derives from a boy aged 5-17 years in good health. The chain employs TRBV2 and TRBJ2-3; no D segment can be confidently identified. The material sequenced was blood. In nucleotide form, the sequence is TGTGCCAGCAGTGATGATACTGGAGATACGCAGTATTTT. Its amino acids are CASSDDTGDTQYF.